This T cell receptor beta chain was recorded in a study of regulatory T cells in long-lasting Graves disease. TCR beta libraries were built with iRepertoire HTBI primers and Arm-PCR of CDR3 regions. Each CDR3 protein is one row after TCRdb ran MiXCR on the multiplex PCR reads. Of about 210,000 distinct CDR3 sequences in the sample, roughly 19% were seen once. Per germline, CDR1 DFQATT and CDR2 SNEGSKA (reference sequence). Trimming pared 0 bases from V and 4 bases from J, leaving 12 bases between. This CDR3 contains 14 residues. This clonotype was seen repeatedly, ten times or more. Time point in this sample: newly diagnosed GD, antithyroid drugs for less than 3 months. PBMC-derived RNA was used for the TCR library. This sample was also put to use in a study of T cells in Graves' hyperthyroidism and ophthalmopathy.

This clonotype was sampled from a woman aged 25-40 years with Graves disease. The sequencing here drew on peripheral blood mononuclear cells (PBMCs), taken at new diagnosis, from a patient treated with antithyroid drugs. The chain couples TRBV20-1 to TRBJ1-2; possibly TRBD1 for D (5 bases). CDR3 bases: TGCAGTGCTAGAGATTGGAAGGGGACCTATGGCTACACCTTC. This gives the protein CSARDWKGTYGYTF.